Reported below is one T cell receptor (beta chain). Its matching antigen is unknown. V was clipped by 0 bases and J by 4 bases; unmatched bases: 6. This CDR3 spans 15 amino acids. CDR1 is SGHRS, CDR2 YFSETQ, per germline. Profiling relied on immunoSEQ multiplex PCR, and the TCRdb table lists in-frame clones only, not all of them. The table gives about 140,000 clones; the top ten clones make up 2% to 2.5% of it. The data stem from a study of T cell responses to AZD1222 COVID-19 vaccine. Findings of the study overall: Clonal diversity may have been underestimated in mostly white British donors. Seropositive status at baseline applied to only six AZD1222 recipients.

The source of this sequence is an adult in good health. J is TRBJ1-2 and V is TRBV5-1; 7 nucleotides line up with TRBD1. The sequenced sample consisted of peripheral blood. Written as DNA, the CDR3 is TGCGCCAGCAGCTTGGCGACAGGGAAACCCTATGGCTACACCTTC. The encoded protein is CASSLATGKPYGYTF.